This T cell receptor beta chain derives from a study of T-cell reconstitution after alpha-beta-depleted transplantation in children. This CDR3 region has 13 residues. CDR1 is SQVTM, CDR2 ANQGSEA, per germline. The ends lost 7 bases at V and 5 bases at J; junction bases unmatched: 10. Study-wide points: Where some patients showed high TCRbeta diversity at day 60, it came from recipient T cells and thymic progenitors that had survived. One year after transplant, T-cell counts and diversity came mostly from newly produced T cells.

Unique molecular identifiers featured in how the TCRbeta library was prepared. One entry per CDR3 protein results from TCRdb running MiXCR on the PCR reads. The sample lists 500,000 to 600,000 distinct CDR3 sequences, 20% to 30% occurring once. Comments on this clonotype: Antigen: not known.

The receptor was derived from a boy in the first two years of life with Wiskott-Aldrich syndrome, due to receive a stem cell transplant. The input for sequencing was PBMCs, taken before TCRalphabeta/CD19-depleted stem cell transplant. The chain couples TRBV29-1 to TRBJ1-1, with 7 nucleotides matching TRBD1. In nucleotides, the CDR3 is TGCAGCGCCCTACGACAGGGAAGAACTGAAGCTTTCTTT. It yields the protein CSALRQGRTEAFF.